This is a list of T cell receptor beta chains from one sample in a study of blood T cell repertoires in COVID-19. Sequencing was performed with immunoSEQ multiplex PCR; in TCRdb, only in-frame clones are kept and a portion is missing. The data show 150,000 to 200,000 clones, with roughly 76% seen just once and approximately 12% held by the top ten. Sequencing was carried out using peripheral blood. The source is a woman over 75 with COVID-19, enrolled during active disease. Each CDR3 is given with its conserved first and last residue. The D gene is left open where the match is weak. A row's size may be missing; if present it is once, few, many or a size class.

d_call: .
j_call: TRBJ1-1
v_call: TRBV27
clone_size: .
cdr3_nt: TGTGCCAGCAGTTTAGACAACGAGTCAAACACTGAAGCTTTCTTT
cdr3_aa: CASSLDNESNTEAFF

d_call: TRBD2
j_call: TRBJ2-5
v_call: TRBV4-1
clone_size: .
cdr3_nt: TGCGCCAGCAGCGCCGGCCGGGGACTACGGTACCAAGAGACCCAGTACTTC
cdr3_aa: CASSAGRGLRYQETQYF

d_call: TRBD2
j_call: TRBJ2-7
v_call: TRBV10-2
clone_size: .
cdr3_nt: TGCGCCAGCAGTGACGGGGTAGCGGGGGGACGGGAGCAGTACTTC
cdr3_aa: CASSDGVAGGREQYF

d_call: .
j_call: TRBJ1-4
v_call: TRBV6-5
clone_size: .
cdr3_nt: TGTGCCAGCAGTTACTCGAACGGGTTATATGAAAAACTGTTTTTT
cdr3_aa: CASSYSNGLYEKLFF

d_call: TRBD2
j_call: TRBJ2-1
v_call: TRBV6-5
clone_size: .
cdr3_nt: TGTGCCAGCAGTTACGGACTAGCGGGAAATTACAATGAGCAGTTCTTC
cdr3_aa: CASSYGLAGNYNEQFF

d_call: TRBD2
j_call: TRBJ2-7
v_call: TRBV7-9
clone_size: few
cdr3_nt: TGTGCCAGCAGCTCGCCGGGACTAGGAAGCGAGCAGTACTTC
cdr3_aa: CASSSPGLGSEQYF

d_call: .
j_call: TRBJ1-2
v_call: TRBV6-2/TRBV6-3
clone_size: .
cdr3_nt: TGTGCCAGCAGTCACAGGGCTAACTATGGCTACACCTTC
cdr3_aa: CASSHRANYGYTF

d_call: .
j_call: TRBJ2-1
v_call: TRBV3-1/TRBV3-2
clone_size: .
cdr3_nt: TGTGCCAGCAGCCTCTATAGCAGCAATGAGCAGTTCTTC
cdr3_aa: CASSLYSSNEQFF

d_call: .
j_call: TRBJ1-1
v_call: TRBV18
clone_size: once
cdr3_nt: TGTGCCAGCTCACCAACAGGGAGAGGGTACACTGAAGCTTTCTTT
cdr3_aa: CASSPTGRGYTEAFF

d_call: TRBD1
j_call: TRBJ1-2
v_call: TRBV10-3
clone_size: many
cdr3_nt: TGTGCCGCCCGTGACAGGGGGCATGGGTATGGCTACACCTTC
cdr3_aa: CAARDRGHGYGYTF

d_call: .
j_call: TRBJ2-4
v_call: TRBV6-5
clone_size: .
cdr3_nt: TGTGCCAGCAGTTACGGGGGCGGAGTGGCCAAAAACATTCAGTACTTC
cdr3_aa: CASSYGGGVAKNIQYF

d_call: .
j_call: TRBJ2-4
v_call: TRBV10-3
clone_size: .
cdr3_nt: TGTGCCATCAGTGGAGGGATGGGGGCCAAAAACATTCAGTACTTC
cdr3_aa: CAISGGMGAKNIQYF

d_call: .
j_call: TRBJ1-2
v_call: TRBV28
clone_size: .
cdr3_nt: TGTGCCAGCAGTTTACTGGGGGGCTATGGCTACACCTTC
cdr3_aa: CASSLLGGYGYTF

d_call: .
j_call: TRBJ2-3
v_call: TRBV5-1
clone_size: .
cdr3_nt: TGCGCCAGCAGCTTGGACAGCCCTTTCACAGATACGCAGTATTTT
cdr3_aa: CASSLDSPFTDTQYF

d_call: TRBD2
j_call: TRBJ2-1
v_call: TRBV24-1
clone_size: .
cdr3_nt: TGTGCCACCAGTGATCCTGCTGGAGCTAGCGGGAGTGGCGATGAGCAGTTCTTC
cdr3_aa: CATSDPAGASGSGDEQFF

d_call: TRBD2
j_call: TRBJ2-7
v_call: TRBV6-5
clone_size: .
cdr3_nt: TGTGCCAGCAGACTAGGACTAGCGGGAGTCTACGAGCAGTACTTC
cdr3_aa: CASRLGLAGVYEQYF

d_call: TRBD1
j_call: TRBJ2-7
v_call: TRBV11-2
clone_size: .
cdr3_nt: TGTGCCAGCAGCTATGTACAGGGGCCCTACGAGCAGTACTTC
cdr3_aa: CASSYVQGPYEQYF

d_call: .
j_call: TRBJ1-2
v_call: TRBV3-1/TRBV3-2
clone_size: .
cdr3_nt: TGTGCCAGCAGCCAAGATCGTATCGTAGGGAGAGGGGGCTACACCTTC
cdr3_aa: CASSQDRIVGRGGYTF

d_call: .
j_call: TRBJ2-5
v_call: TRBV24-1
clone_size: .
cdr3_nt: TGTGCCACCAGTGATTCGCAGGGGAGCGTGACCCAGTACTTC
cdr3_aa: CATSDSQGSVTQYF

d_call: TRBD1
j_call: TRBJ1-4
v_call: TRBV7-9
clone_size: .
cdr3_nt: TGTGCCAGCAGCCCGGGACAGGGGAAGGAAAAACTGTTTTTT
cdr3_aa: CASSPGQGKEKLFF

d_call: TRBD1
j_call: TRBJ1-2
v_call: TRBV28
clone_size: medium-sized
cdr3_nt: TGTGCCAGCAGTTCTCCCGTTTGGGACAGGGGCCGCTACACCTTC
cdr3_aa: CASSSPVWDRGRYTF

d_call: TRBD1
j_call: TRBJ1-1
v_call: TRBV11-2
clone_size: few
cdr3_nt: TGTGCCAGCAGCGGACAGGGGAGGAGAGCTGAAGCTTTCTTT
cdr3_aa: CASSGQGRRAEAFF

d_call: TRBD1
j_call: TRBJ1-5
v_call: TRBV6-1
clone_size: once
cdr3_nt: TGTGCCAGCAGTGGACGGGACAGGGGGATTTCGGGGAGCAATCAGCCCCAGCATTTT
cdr3_aa: CASSGRDRGISGSNQPQHF

d_call: TRBD1
j_call: TRBJ1-5
v_call: TRBV18
clone_size: .
cdr3_nt: TGTGCCAGCTCACCAGGGACAGCGGTTAATCAGCCCCAGCATTTT
cdr3_aa: CASSPGTAVNQPQHF

d_call: TRBD2
j_call: TRBJ2-7
v_call: TRBV2
clone_size: .
cdr3_nt: TGTGCCAGCAGTGGATCACTAGCGGGAGGGCCGTATGCCTCCTACGAGCAGTACTTC
cdr3_aa: CASSGSLAGGPYASYEQYF

d_call: TRBD2
j_call: TRBJ2-3
v_call: TRBV4-3
clone_size: .
cdr3_nt: TGCGCCAGCAGCCAAGGACTAGCGGGGGGATTTACAGATACGCAGTATTTT
cdr3_aa: CASSQGLAGGFTDTQYF

d_call: .
j_call: TRBJ1-1
v_call: TRBV7-8
clone_size: .
cdr3_nt: TGTGCCAGCAGCTTAATGGGCAGCCAGAACACTGAAGCTTTCTTT
cdr3_aa: CASSLMGSQNTEAFF

d_call: TRBD2
j_call: TRBJ2-7
v_call: TRBV28
clone_size: few
cdr3_nt: TGTGCCAGCAACCCCCGGGGGCGGGAGGACTACGAGCAGTACTTC
cdr3_aa: CASNPRGREDYEQYF

d_call: .
j_call: TRBJ2-3
v_call: TRBV2
clone_size: few
cdr3_nt: TGTGCCAGCAGTCACCGTACTAGCACAGATACGCAGTATTTT
cdr3_aa: CASSHRTSTDTQYF

d_call: TRBD1
j_call: TRBJ1-1
v_call: TRBV7-3
clone_size: .
cdr3_nt: TGTGCCAGCAGCTTAACCCCAACAGGGGGCATCACTGAAGCTTTCTTT
cdr3_aa: CASSLTPTGGITEAFF

d_call: .
j_call: TRBJ1-3
v_call: TRBV19
clone_size: .
cdr3_nt: TGTGCCAGTAGTATGGGGCTTTACAGCACCATATATTTT
cdr3_aa: CASSMGLYSTIYF

d_call: TRBD2
j_call: TRBJ2-3
v_call: TRBV7-8
clone_size: .
cdr3_nt: TGTGCCAGCAGCTTTAGCGGGGGGGCCGCAGATACGCAGTATTTT
cdr3_aa: CASSFSGGAADTQYF

d_call: TRBD1
j_call: TRBJ1-2
v_call: TRBV2
clone_size: once
cdr3_nt: TGTGCCAGCAGTCGGGACAGCAACTATGGCTACACCTTC
cdr3_aa: CASSRDSNYGYTF

d_call: .
j_call: TRBJ2-1
v_call: TRBV20-1
clone_size: few
cdr3_nt: TGCAGTGGAACGGGGTACAATGAGCAGTTCTTC
cdr3_aa: CSGTGYNEQFF

d_call: .
j_call: TRBJ2-7
v_call: TRBV6-2/TRBV6-3
clone_size: .
cdr3_nt: TGTGCCAGCAGTTACTCTAGCTACGAGCAGTACTTC
cdr3_aa: CASSYSSYEQYF

d_call: TRBD1
j_call: TRBJ2-7
v_call: TRBV7-2
clone_size: .
cdr3_nt: TGTGCCAGCACCTGGGGGACAGGGGCCTACGAGCAGTACTTC
cdr3_aa: CASTWGTGAYEQYF

d_call: .
j_call: TRBJ1-1
v_call: TRBV9
clone_size: once
cdr3_nt: TGTGCCAGCAGCGCCCTCTCGGAGCAAACTCCGAACACTGAAGCTTTCTTT
cdr3_aa: CASSALSEQTPNTEAFF

d_call: TRBD1
j_call: TRBJ1-5
v_call: TRBV29-1
clone_size: .
cdr3_nt: TGCAGCGTTCGGGACAGGGGCAGGGGCAATCAGCCCCAGCATTTT
cdr3_aa: CSVRDRGRGNQPQHF

d_call: .
j_call: TRBJ1-4
v_call: TRBV11-2
clone_size: .
cdr3_nt: TGTGCCAGCAGCCCCGGGACATCGGAAAATGAAAAACTGTTTTTT
cdr3_aa: CASSPGTSENEKLFF

d_call: TRBD2
j_call: TRBJ2-7
v_call: TRBV6-5
clone_size: .
cdr3_nt: TGTGCCAGCAGTTACTCGGGCGGGGGGGTTTACGAGCAGTACTTC
cdr3_aa: CASSYSGGGVYEQYF

d_call: .
j_call: TRBJ1-1
v_call: TRBV5-6
clone_size: .
cdr3_nt: TGTGCCAGCAGCCGTAGCACGGCTGAAGCTTTCTTT
cdr3_aa: CASSRSTAEAFF

d_call: TRBD1
j_call: TRBJ2-3
v_call: TRBV3-1/TRBV3-2
clone_size: once
cdr3_nt: TGTGCCAGCAGCCGTGCGGGACAGGGGCGAGATACGCAGTATTTT
cdr3_aa: CASSRAGQGRDTQYF

d_call: .
j_call: TRBJ2-1
v_call: TRBV3-1/TRBV3-2
clone_size: .
cdr3_nt: TGTGCCAGCAGCCAAGATTCCCTAGCGTCCTACAATGAGCAGTTCTTC
cdr3_aa: CASSQDSLASYNEQFF

d_call: .
j_call: TRBJ1-1
v_call: TRBV30
clone_size: .
cdr3_nt: TGTGCCTGGAAACCCGGGACAACCACTGAAGCTTTCTTT
cdr3_aa: CAWKPGTTTEAFF

d_call: TRBD2
j_call: TRBJ2-7
v_call: TRBV4-2
clone_size: few
cdr3_nt: TGTGCCAGCGGGACTGCGAGTAGCGGGACCTCCTACGAGCAGTACTTC
cdr3_aa: CASGTASSGTSYEQYF

d_call: TRBD1
j_call: TRBJ2-1
v_call: TRBV3-1/TRBV3-2
clone_size: .
cdr3_nt: TGTGCCAGCAGCCAAATGGGACAGGCCCCCTACAATGAGCAGTTCTTC
cdr3_aa: CASSQMGQAPYNEQFF

d_call: .
j_call: TRBJ2-2
v_call: TRBV12-3/TRBV12-4
clone_size: few
cdr3_nt: TGTGCCAGCAGTCCCCAGGGTACCGGGGAGCTGTTTTTT
cdr3_aa: CASSPQGTGELFF

d_call: .
j_call: TRBJ1-2
v_call: TRBV2
clone_size: once
cdr3_nt: TGTGCCAGCACCTCGACAGGATTGTCCAACTATGGCTACACCTTC
cdr3_aa: CASTSTGLSNYGYTF

d_call: .
j_call: TRBJ2-1
v_call: TRBV10-3
clone_size: .
cdr3_nt: TGTGCCATCAGTGAGCCCGGGATTAAGTGGGACAATGAGCAGTTCTTC
cdr3_aa: CAISEPGIKWDNEQFF

d_call: TRBD1
j_call: TRBJ1-1
v_call: TRBV19
clone_size: few
cdr3_nt: TGTGCCAGTAGTATGGGGACAGTGAACACTGAAGCTTTCTTT
cdr3_aa: CASSMGTVNTEAFF

d_call: TRBD1
j_call: TRBJ2-7
v_call: TRBV2
clone_size: .
cdr3_nt: TGTGCCAGCTGGGGAGGACAGGGGGAATCCTACGAGCAGTACTTC
cdr3_aa: CASWGGQGESYEQYF

d_call: .
j_call: TRBJ2-7
v_call: TRBV27
clone_size: .
cdr3_nt: TGTGCCAGCAGTACCGGGACACTGAGCGAGCAGTACTTC
cdr3_aa: CASSTGTLSEQYF